This T cell receptor (beta chain) comes out of a study of cytomegalovirus exposure and HLA in healthy donors. Study results and limitations: The dataset shows that most TCR sequences were rare, while some public TCRs occurred in many donors. Accounts indicate the classifier identified cytomegalovirus status with strong specificity and sensitivity.

The repertoire was sequenced with immunoSEQ multiplex PCR; TCRdb's copy has only in-frame clones and lacks some. The data show a few hundred thousand clones, less than 90% seen once. This clone was picked up one time. The antigen remains undetermined. This TCR was sampled from a young man in good health and CMV-seropositive. The sequencing input was PBMCs.

The DNA of the CDR3 is TGTGCCAGCAGCTTGGCCCAGGAAAGCTCTGGAAACACCATATATTTT. It codes for CASSLAQESSGNTIYF. The chain is built from TRBV5-6 and TRBJ1-3; D remains unclear. Germline-derived CDR1 and CDR2 are SGHDT and YYEEEE. V was shortened by 0 bases and J by 0 bases, with 10 bases between the two germline ends. The CDR3 covers 16 residues. Full variable domain (remainder filled in from reference TRBV5-6 and TRBJ1-3): DAGVTQSPTHLIKTRGQQVTLRCSPKSGHDTVSWYQQALGQGPQFIFQYYEEEERQRGNFPDRFSGHQFPNYSSELNVNALLLGDSALYLCASSLAQESSGNTIYFGEGSWLTVV.